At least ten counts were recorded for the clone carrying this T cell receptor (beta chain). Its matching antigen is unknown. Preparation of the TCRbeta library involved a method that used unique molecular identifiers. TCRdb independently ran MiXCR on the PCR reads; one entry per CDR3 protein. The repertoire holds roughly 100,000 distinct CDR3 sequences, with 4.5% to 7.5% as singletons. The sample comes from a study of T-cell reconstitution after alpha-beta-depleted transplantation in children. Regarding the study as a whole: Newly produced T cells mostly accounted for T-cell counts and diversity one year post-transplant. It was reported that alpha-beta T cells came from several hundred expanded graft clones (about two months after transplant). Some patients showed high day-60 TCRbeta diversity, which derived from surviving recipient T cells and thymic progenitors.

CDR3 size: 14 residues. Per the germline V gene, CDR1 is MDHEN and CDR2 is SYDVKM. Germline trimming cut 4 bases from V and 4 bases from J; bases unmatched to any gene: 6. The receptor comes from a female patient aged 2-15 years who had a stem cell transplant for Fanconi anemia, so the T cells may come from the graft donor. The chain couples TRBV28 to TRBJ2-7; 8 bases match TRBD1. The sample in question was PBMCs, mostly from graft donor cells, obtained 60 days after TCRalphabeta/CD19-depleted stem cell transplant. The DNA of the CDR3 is TGTGCCAGCAGTTCTCGGACAGGGTGGTACGAGCAGTACTTC. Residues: CASSSRTGWYEQYF.